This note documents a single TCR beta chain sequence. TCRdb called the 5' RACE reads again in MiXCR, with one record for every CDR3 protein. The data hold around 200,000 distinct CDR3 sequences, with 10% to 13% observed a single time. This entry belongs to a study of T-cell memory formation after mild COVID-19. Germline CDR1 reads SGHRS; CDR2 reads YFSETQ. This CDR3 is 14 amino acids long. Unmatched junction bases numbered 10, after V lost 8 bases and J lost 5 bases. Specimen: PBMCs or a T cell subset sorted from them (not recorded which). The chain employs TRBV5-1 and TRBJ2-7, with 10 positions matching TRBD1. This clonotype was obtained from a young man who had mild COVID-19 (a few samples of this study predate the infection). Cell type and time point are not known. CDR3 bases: TGCGCCAGTCACACCGGGACAGGGGTCAACGAGCAGTACTTC. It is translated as CASHTGTGVNEQYF.